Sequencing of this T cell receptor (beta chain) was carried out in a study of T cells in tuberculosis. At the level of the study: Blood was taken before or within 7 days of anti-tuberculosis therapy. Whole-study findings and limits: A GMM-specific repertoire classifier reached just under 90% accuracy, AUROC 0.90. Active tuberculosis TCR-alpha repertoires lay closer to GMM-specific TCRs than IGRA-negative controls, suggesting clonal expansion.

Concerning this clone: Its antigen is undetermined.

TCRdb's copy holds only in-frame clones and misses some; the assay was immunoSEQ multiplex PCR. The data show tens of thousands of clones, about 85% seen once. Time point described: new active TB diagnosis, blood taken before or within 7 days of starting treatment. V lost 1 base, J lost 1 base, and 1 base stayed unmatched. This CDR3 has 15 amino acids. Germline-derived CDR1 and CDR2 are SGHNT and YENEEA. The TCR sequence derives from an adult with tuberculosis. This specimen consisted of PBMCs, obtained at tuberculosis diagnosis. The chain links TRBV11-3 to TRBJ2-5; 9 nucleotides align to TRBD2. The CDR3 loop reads CASSLGSGSQETQYF. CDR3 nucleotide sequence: TGTGCCAGCAGCTTAGGTAGCGGGAGCCAAGAGACCCAGTACTTC.